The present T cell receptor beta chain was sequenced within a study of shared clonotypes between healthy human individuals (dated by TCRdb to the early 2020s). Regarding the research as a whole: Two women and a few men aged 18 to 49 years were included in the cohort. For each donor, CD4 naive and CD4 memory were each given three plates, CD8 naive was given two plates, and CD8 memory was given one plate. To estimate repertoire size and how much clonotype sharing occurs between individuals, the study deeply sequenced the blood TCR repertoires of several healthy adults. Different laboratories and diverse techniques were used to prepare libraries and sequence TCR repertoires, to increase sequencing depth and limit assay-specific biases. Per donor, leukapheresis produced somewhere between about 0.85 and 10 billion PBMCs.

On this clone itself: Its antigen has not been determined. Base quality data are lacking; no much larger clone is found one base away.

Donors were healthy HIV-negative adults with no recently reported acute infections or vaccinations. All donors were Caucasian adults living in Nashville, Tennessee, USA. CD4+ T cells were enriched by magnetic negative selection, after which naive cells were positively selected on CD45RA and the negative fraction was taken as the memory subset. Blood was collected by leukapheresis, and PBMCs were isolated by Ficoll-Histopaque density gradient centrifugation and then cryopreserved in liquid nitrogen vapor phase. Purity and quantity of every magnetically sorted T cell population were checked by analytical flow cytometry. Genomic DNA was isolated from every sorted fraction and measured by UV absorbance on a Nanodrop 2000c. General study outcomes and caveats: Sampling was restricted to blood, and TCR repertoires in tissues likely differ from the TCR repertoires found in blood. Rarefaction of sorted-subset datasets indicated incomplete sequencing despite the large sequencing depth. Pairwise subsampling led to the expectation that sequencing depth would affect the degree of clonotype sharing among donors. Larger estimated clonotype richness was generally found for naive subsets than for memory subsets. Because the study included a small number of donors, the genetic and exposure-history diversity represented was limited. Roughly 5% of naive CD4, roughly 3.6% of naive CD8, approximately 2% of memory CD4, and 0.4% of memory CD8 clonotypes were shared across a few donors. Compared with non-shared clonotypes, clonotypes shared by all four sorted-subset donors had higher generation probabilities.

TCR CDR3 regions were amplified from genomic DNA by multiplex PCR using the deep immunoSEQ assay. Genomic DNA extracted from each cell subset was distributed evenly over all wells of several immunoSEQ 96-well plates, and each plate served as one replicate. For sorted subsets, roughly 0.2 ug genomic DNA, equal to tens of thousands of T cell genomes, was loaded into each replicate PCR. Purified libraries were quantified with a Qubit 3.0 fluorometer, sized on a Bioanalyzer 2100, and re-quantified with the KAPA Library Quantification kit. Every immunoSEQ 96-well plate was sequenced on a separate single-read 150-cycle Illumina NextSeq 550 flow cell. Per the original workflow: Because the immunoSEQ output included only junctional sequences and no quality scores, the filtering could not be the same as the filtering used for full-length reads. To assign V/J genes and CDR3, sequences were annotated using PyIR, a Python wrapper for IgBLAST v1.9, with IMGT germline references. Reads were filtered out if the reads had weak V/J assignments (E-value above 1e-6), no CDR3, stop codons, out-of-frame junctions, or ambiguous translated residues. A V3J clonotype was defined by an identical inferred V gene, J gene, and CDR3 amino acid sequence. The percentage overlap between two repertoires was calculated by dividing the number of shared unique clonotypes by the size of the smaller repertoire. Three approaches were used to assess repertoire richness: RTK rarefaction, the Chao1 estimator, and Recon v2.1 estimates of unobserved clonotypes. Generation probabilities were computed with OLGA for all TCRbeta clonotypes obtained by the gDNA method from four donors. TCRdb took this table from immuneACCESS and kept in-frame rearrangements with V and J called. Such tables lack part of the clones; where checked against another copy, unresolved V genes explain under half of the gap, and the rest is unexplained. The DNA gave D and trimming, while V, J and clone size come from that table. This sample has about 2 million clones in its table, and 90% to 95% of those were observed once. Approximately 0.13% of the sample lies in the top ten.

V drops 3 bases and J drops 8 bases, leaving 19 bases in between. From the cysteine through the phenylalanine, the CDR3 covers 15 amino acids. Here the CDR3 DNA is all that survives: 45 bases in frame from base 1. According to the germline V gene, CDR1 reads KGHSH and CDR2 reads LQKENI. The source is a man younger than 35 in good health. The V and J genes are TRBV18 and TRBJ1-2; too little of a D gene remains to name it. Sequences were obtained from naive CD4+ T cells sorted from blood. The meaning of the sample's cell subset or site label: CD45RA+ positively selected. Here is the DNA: TGTGCCAGCTCACCCCCACGAAGGGATTTGGGCGGCTACACCTTC. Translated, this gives CASSPPRRDLGGYTF.